The 2 T cell receptor beta chains listed next were all sequenced from one sample in a study of blood T cell repertoires in COVID-19. Some clones are missing from TCRdb's copy, which holds only in-frame ones; the method was immunoSEQ multiplex PCR. This sample carries about 15,000 clones, approximately 78% of them seen once, and the ten largest clones take 22%. The sample consisted of peripheral blood. These receptors were taken from an elderly man with active or convalescent COVID-19.

The genes are TRBV6-6 and TRBJ1-2; D remains unclear. Germline values: CDR1 MNHNY, CDR2 SVGAGI (reference sequence). The V gene lost 5 bases and the J gene lost 0 bases, with 10 bases spanning the gap. The CDR3 runs to 14 residues. This chain's CDR3 is CASSRPVANYGYTF. In DNA form, the CDR3 reads TGTGCCAGCAGTCGACCGGTAGCTAACTATGGCTACACCTTC.

This chain joins TRBV24-1 and TRBJ1-5; the match to TRBD1 covers 7 bases. The CDR3 is 16 residues long. The V segment lost 4 bases and the J segment 9 bases; nucleotides outside the gene matches: 14. Germline V gene lookup returns CDR1 KGHDR and CDR2 SFDVKD. The chain's CDR3 is CATSERFTGVKRPQHF. CDR3 nucleotides: TGTGCCACCAGTGAGAGATTTACAGGGGTGAAACGGCCCCAGCATTTT.